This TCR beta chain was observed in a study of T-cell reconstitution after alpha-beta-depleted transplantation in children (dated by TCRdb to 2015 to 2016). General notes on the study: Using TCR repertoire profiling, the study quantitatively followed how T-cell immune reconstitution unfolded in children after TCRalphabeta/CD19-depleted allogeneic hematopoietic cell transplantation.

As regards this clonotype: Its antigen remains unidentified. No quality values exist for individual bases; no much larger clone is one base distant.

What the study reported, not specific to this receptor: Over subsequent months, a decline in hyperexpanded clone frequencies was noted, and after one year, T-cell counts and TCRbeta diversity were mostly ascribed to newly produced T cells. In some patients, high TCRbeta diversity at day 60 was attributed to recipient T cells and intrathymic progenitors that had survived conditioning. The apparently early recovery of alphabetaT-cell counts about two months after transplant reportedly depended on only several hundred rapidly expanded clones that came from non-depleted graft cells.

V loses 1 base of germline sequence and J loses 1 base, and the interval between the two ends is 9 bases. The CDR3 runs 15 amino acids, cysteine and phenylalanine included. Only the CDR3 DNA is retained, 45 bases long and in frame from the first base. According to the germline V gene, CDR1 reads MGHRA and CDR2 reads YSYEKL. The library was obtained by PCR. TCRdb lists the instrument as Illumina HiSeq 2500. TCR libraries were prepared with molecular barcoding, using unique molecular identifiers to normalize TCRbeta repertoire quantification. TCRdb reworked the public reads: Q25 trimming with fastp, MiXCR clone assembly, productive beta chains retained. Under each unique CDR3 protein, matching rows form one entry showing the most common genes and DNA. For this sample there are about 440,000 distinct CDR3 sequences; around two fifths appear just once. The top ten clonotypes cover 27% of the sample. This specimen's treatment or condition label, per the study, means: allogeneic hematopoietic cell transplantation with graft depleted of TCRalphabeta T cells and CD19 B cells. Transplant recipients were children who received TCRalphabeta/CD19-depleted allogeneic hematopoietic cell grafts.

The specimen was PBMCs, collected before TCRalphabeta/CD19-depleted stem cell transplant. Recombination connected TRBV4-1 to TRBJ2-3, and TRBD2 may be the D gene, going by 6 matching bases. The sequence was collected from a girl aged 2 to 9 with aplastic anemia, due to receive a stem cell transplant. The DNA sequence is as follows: TGCGCCAGCAGCCAAGCGGGAGTACGCACAGATACGCAGTATTTT. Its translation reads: CASSQAGVRTDTQYF.